Each of the 30 T cell receptor beta chains below was sequenced from the same sample in a study of T-cell reconstitution after alpha-beta-depleted transplantation in children. Unique molecular identifiers tagged the TCRbeta library. One entry per CDR3 protein results from TCRdb running MiXCR on the PCR reads. Of 120,000 to 150,000 distinct CDR3 sequences in the sample, 8.5% to 10% were seen once. This sample comprised PBMCs, mostly from graft donor cells, obtained 180 days after TCRalphabeta/CD19-depleted stem cell transplant. These receptors were collected from a female patient under 10 years old who had a stem cell transplant for congenital amegakaryocytic thrombocytopenia, so the T cells may come from the graft donor.

This clonotype was counted at least ten times. The J gene is TRBJ2-3, the V gene TRBV29-1; 13 bases map to TRBD2. CDR3 size: 14 residues. V gave up 6 bases and J gave up 4 bases; unmatched junction bases: 4. The germline gives CDR1 SQVTM, CDR2 ANQGSEA. The CDR3 here is CSVGTSGKADTQYF. For the CDR3, the DNA is TGCAGCGTGGGGACTAGCGGGAAGGCAGATACGCAGTATTTT.

A few counts support this clonotype. The rearrangement links TRBV28 to TRBJ2-7; 10 bases map to TRBD1. Per the germline V gene, CDR1 is MDHEN and CDR2 is SYDVKM. V shed 3 bases and J 0 bases; nucleotides not matched to a gene: 11. This CDR3 is 18 amino acids long. The DNA of the CDR3 is TGTGCCAGCAGTTTGAGATCGGACAGGGGGTCCCTCTCCTACGAGCAGTACTTC. Translated: CASSLRSDRGSLSYEQYF.

This clonotype has ten or more counts. CDR3 sequence (DNA): TGCGCCAGCAGCTTGGCAGGGGCCTTTCCCGATTCCTACGAGCAGTACTTC. Its protein is CASSLAGAFPDSYEQYF. The rearrangement links TRBV5-1 to TRBJ2-7; weak D call: TRBD1 (6 bases). The CDR3 covers 17 residues. V lost 0 bases to trimming and J lost 1 base, with 17 bases between them. Germline V lookup: CDR1 SGHRS, CDR2 YFSETQ. The whole variable domain, remainder taken from reference TRBV5-1 and TRBJ2-7, is KAGVTQTPRYLIKTRGQQVTLSCSPISGHRSVSWYQQTPGQGLQFLFEYFSETQRNKGNFPGRFSGRQFSNSRSEMNVSTLELGDSALYLCASSLAGAFPDSYEQYFGPGTRLTVT.

This clonotype was recorded many times. This chain joins TRBV27 and TRBJ2-5; D may match TRBD1 or TRBD2 (5 bases each). Germline CDR1 reads MNHEY; CDR2 reads SMNVEV (reference sequence). With 5 bases removed from V and 2 bases from J, the gap between germline ends came to 18 bases. There are 16 residues in the CDR3. CDR3 in amino acids: CASSTRGLPHQETQYF. CDR3 in DNA: TGTGCCAGCAGTACGAGGGGATTACCCCATCAAGAGACCCAGTACTTC.

The table lists this clonotype with many counts. This chain connects TRBV7-2 to TRBJ1-4, with D tentatively TRBD1 (6 bases). The CDR3 totals 15 residues. Germline values: CDR1 SGHTA, CDR2 FQGNSA. Between the trimmed V and J ends, which lost 3 bases and 5 bases, there was a span of 13 bases. The CDR3 DNA reads TGTGCCAGCAGCTTCGGACAGAGAGTCAATGAAAAACTGTTTTTT. Encoded protein: CASSFGQRVNEKLFF.

This clonotype appeared many times. This chain links TRBV12-3 or TRBV12-4 with TRBJ1-2, with D unresolved. The CDR3 covers 13 residues. Trimming removed 1 base at V and 0 bases at J, with 3 bases between. In DNA, the CDR3 is TGTGCCAGCAGTTTAGACTCTAACTATGGCTACACCTTC. Its translation: CASSLDSNYGYTF.

This clonotype appeared a few times. V gene TRBV7-6 combines with J gene TRBJ2-5; 12 bases fit TRBD2. Germline V gene data show CDR1 as SGHVS and CDR2 as FNYEAQ. Trimming at V came to 4 bases and at J to 5 bases, leaving 11 bases not matched to a gene. This CDR3 is built from 17 residues. The CDR3 sequence: CASSSGTSGLPGETQYF. The CDR3 coding sequence is TGTGCCAGCAGCTCCGGGACTAGCGGGCTCCCCGGGGAGACCCAGTACTTC.

This clonotype has only a few counts. This sequence joins TRBV12-3 or TRBV12-4 and TRBJ2-1, with 10 bases that match TRBD1. The CDR3 sequence is 17 residues long. Trimming removed 2 bases from V and 6 bases from J; junction bases left unmatched: 10. The chain's CDR3 is CASSLTLGTGVGNEQFF. CDR3 nucleotide sequence: TGTGCCAGCAGTTTAACCCTGGGGACAGGGGTTGGCAATGAGCAGTTCTTC.

This chain links TRBV20-1 with TRBJ2-2; 8 bases are shared with TRBD2. J gave up 2 bases and V 5 bases, and 7 bases lay outside the gene matches. Looked up from germline, CDR1 is DFQATT and CDR2 is SNEGSKA (reference sequence). This CDR3 has 15 amino acids. The CDR3 DNA reads TGCAGTGCTGGAAGGACTAGCAAAAACACCGGGGAGCTGTTTTTT. Translation: CSAGRTSKNTGELFF.

This clonotype was counted ten times or more. The V and J genes are TRBV7-4 and TRBJ2-7; D might be TRBD2 (5 bases). The V gene's germline CDR1 is SGHVT and CDR2 SQSDAQ. The CDR3 has 11 residues. Trimming left V 6 bases short and J 6 bases short, with 9 bases between. CDR3 region: CASSLGAEQYF. CDR3 coding DNA: TGTGCCAGCAGTCTGGGAGCCGAGCAGTACTTC.

This clonotype appeared many times. The V and J genes are TRBV9 and TRBJ1-4; the match to TRBD1 covers 9 bases. Germline V CDR1 and CDR2: SGDLS, YYNGEE. This CDR3 comprises 15 residues. J lost 7 bases, V lost 0 bases, and 4 bases had no gene match. Written as DNA, the CDR3 is TGTGCCAGCAGCGTAGCGGACAGGGGTGGTGAAAAACTGTTTTTT. It codes for CASSVADRGGEKLFF. Looking up the rest from reference TRBV9 and TRBJ1-4 gives the full variable domain: DSGVTQTPKHLITATGQRVTLRCSPRSGDLSVYWYQQSLDQGLQFLIQYYNGEERAKGNILERFSAQQFPDLHSELNLSSLELGDSALYFCASSVADRGGEKLFFGSGTQLSVL.

As regards this clonotype: A much larger clone lies a single base off, so this may be a read error. This rearrangement joins TRBV28 to TRBJ2-1, with 11 bases matching TRBD2. V shed 5 bases and J 6 bases; nucleotides not matched to a gene: 6. CDR3 length equals 15 residues. CDR1 and CDR2 (germline): MDHEN, SYDVKM. The CDR3 DNA follows: TGTGCCAGCAGTCAACTAGCGGGGGCTTGCAATGAGCAGTTCTTC. Its protein is CASSQLAGACNEQFF.

This clonotype occurred many times. This chain connects TRBV20-1 to TRBJ2-5; the match to TRBD1 covers 7 bases. Germline CDR1 is DFQATT and CDR2 is SNEGSKA (reference sequence). V shed 1 base, J shed 2 bases, and the junction held 4 bases outside the gene matches. The length of the CDR3 is 14 residues. Written as DNA, the CDR3 is TGCAGTGCTAGAGTGGCAGGGGGACAAGAGACCCAGTACTTC. Translated: CSARVAGGQETQYF.

A few counts support this clonotype. The chain has TRBV10-3 and TRBJ1-3, with TRBD1 as a possible D gene (6 bases). The CDR3 covers 13 residues. From germline, CDR1 is ENHRY and CDR2 SYGVKD. Trimming took off 10 bases at V and 3 bases at J, with 13 bases between the two ends. CDR3 loop: CATLDRIGNTIYF. The CDR3 nucleotides are TGTGCCACCCTGGACAGAATTGGAAACACCATATATTTT.

This clonotype was observed at least ten times. The chain has TRBV19 and TRBJ2-7, with D perhaps TRBD1 (5 bases). The germline V gene has CDR1 LNHDA and CDR2 SQIVND (reference sequence). V lost 9 bases and J lost 3, with 9 bases in between. This CDR3 contains 11 residues. This CDR3 reads CASGQIYEQYF. The CDR3 nucleotides read TGTGCCAGCGGACAAATCTACGAGCAGTACTTC.

A note on this clonotype: Being one base from a much bigger clone, this may be a read error. This rearrangement joins TRBV5-6 to TRBJ2-4; TRBD1 agrees at 7 bases. The CDR3 totals 15 residues. Germline values: CDR1 SGHDT, CDR2 YYEEEE. The J segment lost 12 bases and the V segment lost 1 base, leaving 13 bases of the junction unmatched. CDR3 sequence: CASSLTGENEDSQYF. CDR3 nucleotide sequence: TGTGCCAGCAGCTTGACAGGGGAGAACGAAGACAGTCAGTACTTC.

The sample holds many counts of this clonotype. The rearrangement links TRBV29-1 to TRBJ2-6; possible D gene TRBD1, 6 bases. The germline CDR1 and CDR2 sequences are SQVTM and ANQGSEA. CDR3 length: 13 amino acids. V was shortened by 6 bases and J by 0 bases, with 6 bases between the two germline ends. CDR3: CSVRGSGANVLTF. CDR3 coding DNA: TGCAGCGTCAGGGGCTCTGGGGCCAACGTCCTGACTTTC.

This clonotype was seen ten or more times. The rearrangement uses TRBV12-3 or TRBV12-4 and TRBJ2-6; D gene ambiguous. The V end was cut by 6 bases, the J end by 4 bases, with 19 bases between. The CDR3 extends over 17 amino acids. CDR3 sequence reads: CASSPDASFFGANVLTF. CDR3 nucleotide sequence: TGTGCCAGCAGCCCGGACGCTTCTTTTTTCGGGGCCAACGTCCTGACTTTC.

The V and J genes are TRBV5-4 and TRBJ2-2; 11 bases align to TRBD2. The CDR3 is 15 amino acids. The J segment lost 7 bases and the V segment lost 4 bases, leaving 6 bases of the junction unmatched. Germline CDR1 reads SGHNT; CDR2 reads YYREEE (reference sequence). As DNA, the CDR3 is TGTGCCAGCAGCGGCCAACTAGCGGGAGACGGGGAGCTGTTTTTT. Protein product: CASSGQLAGDGELFF.

This clonotype was detected ten times or more. The rearrangement links TRBV4-1 to TRBJ2-5, with D possibly being TRBD1 (6 bases). The CDR3 consists of 14 residues. The germline CDR1 and CDR2 sequences are MGHRA and YSYEKL. V was pared by 3 bases and J by 4 bases, with 12 bases between. CDR3 in amino acids: CASSQQGFGETQYF. Written as DNA, the CDR3 is TGCGCCAGCAGCCAGCAGGGGTTTGGAGAGACCCAGTACTTC.

There are a few counts of this clonotype. This chain links TRBV7-6 with TRBJ2-7; D gene ambiguous. This CDR3 region has 13 residues. The V end was cut by 1 base, the J end by 2 bases, with 6 bases between. Germline assignment: CDR1 SGHVS and CDR2 FNYEAQ. The CDR3 reads CASSLGSAYEQYF. For the CDR3, the DNA is TGTGCCAGCAGCTTAGGCTCCGCCTACGAGCAGTACTTC. The entire variable domain, with the rest obtained from reference TRBV7-6 and TRBJ2-7, is as follows: GAGVSQSPRYKVTKRGQDVALRCDPISGHVSLYWYRQALGQGPEFLTYFNYEAQQDKSGLPNDRFSAERPEGSISTLTIQRTEQRDSAMYRCASSLGSAYEQYFGPGTRLTVT.

In this sample, this clonotype turned up many times. V usage is TRBV6-6 and J usage is TRBJ2-7; D call uncertain. V gave up 2 bases and J gave up 1 base, with 3 bases separating them. Germline assignment: CDR1 MNHNY and CDR2 SVGAGI (reference sequence). The CDR3 has 12 amino acids. CDR3 residues: CASSYSSYEQYF. The CDR3 region has the DNA TGTGCCAGCAGTTACAGTTCCTACGAGCAGTACTTC.

In its sample, this clonotype was seen a few times. This chain uses TRBV5-1 with TRBJ2-1, with D perhaps matching TRBD1 (7 bases). The CDR3 runs 14 residues. The germline gives CDR1 SGHRS, CDR2 YFSETQ. V shed 4 bases and J shed 8 bases, with 16 bases lying between them. The CDR3 reads CASSPSGRGDEQFF. The DNA for the CDR3 is TGCGCCAGCAGCCCCTCGGGCAGGGGGGATGAGCAGTTCTTC.

This clonotype has ten or more counts. CDR3 sequence (DNA): TGTGCCAGCAGCGTAGGGCACCTCACAGATACGCAGTATTTT. Its protein is CASSVGHLTDTQYF. This chain links TRBV9 with TRBJ2-3; no firm D call. The CDR3 length is 14 residues. Looked up from germline, CDR1 is SGDLS and CDR2 is YYNGEE. With 0 bases removed from V and 2 bases from J, the gap between germline ends came to 7 bases.

This clonotype was detected many times. The chain recombines TRBV5-1 with TRBJ2-3; 8 bases match TRBD1. V gave up 0 bases and J gave up 4 bases; unmatched junction bases: 10. The CDR3 runs to 17 residues. CDR1 is SGHRS, CDR2 YFSETQ, per germline. CDR3 amino acids: CASSLAQTTGVSDTQYF. The CDR3 nucleotides read TGCGCCAGCAGCTTGGCCCAGACGACAGGGGTGTCAGATACGCAGTATTTT.

This clonotype has ten or more counts. This chain uses TRBV28 with TRBJ1-2; D remains unclear. Germline V gives CDR1 MDHEN, CDR2 SYDVKM. V gave up 3 bases and J gave up 0 bases, with 8 bases separating them. The CDR3 consists of 14 residues. The CDR3 here is CASSLGGPNYGYTF. The CDR3 DNA is TGTGCCAGCAGTTTGGGCGGACCTAACTATGGCTACACCTTC.

This clonotype was recorded a few times. The chain combines TRBV6-1 with TRBJ1-5; D is ambiguous. CDR1 is MNHNS and CDR2 is SASEGT in the germline V gene. The CDR3 sequence is 14 residues long. The V end was cut by 3 bases, the J end by 0 bases, with 6 bases between. The CDR3 DNA reads TGTGCCAGCAGTGAGCTTTATAGCAATCAGCCCCAGCATTTT. Protein: CASSELYSNQPQHF.

The chain carries TRBV2 and TRBJ2-2; perhaps TRBD2 as D (5 bases). This CDR3 has 14 amino acids. Trimming removed 6 bases at V and 2 bases at J, with 10 bases between. The germline CDR1 and CDR2 sequences are SNHLY and FYNNEI. CDR3 DNA sequence: TGTGCCAGCAGGGGCGGACTTAACACCGGGGAGCTGTTTTTT. This gives the protein CASRGGLNTGELFF.

About this clonotype itself: A much more abundant neighbour one base away suggests this may be a read error. The J gene is TRBJ2-5, the V gene TRBV11-2, with a possible D match to TRBD1 (6 bases). The germline V gene has CDR1 SGHAT and CDR2 FQNNGV. The length of the CDR3 is 15 residues. Trimming took 0 bases from V and 5 from J, leaving 13 bases between them. CDR3 DNA sequence: TGTGCCAGCAGCTTAGATGCAGGGGATTCGGAGACCCAGTACTTC. Protein sequence: CASSLDAGDSETQYF.

This clonotype was detected only a few times. The chain carries TRBV27 and TRBJ2-3, with 12 bases matching TRBD1. From germline, CDR1 is MNHEY and CDR2 SMNVEV (reference sequence). The CDR3 loop spans 18 amino acids. The V and J ends lost 4 bases and 5 bases, in that order; junction bases with no gene match: 13. CDR3 residues: CASSSGGGTGGRGDTQYF. The CDR3 DNA sequence: TGTGCCAGCAGTTCGGGTGGCGGGACAGGGGGCAGGGGAGATACGCAGTATTTT.